This T cell receptor (beta chain) was captured in a study of beta chain features in type 1 diabetes. Study-wide points: Junctions at VDJ sites from type 1 diabetes patients had fewer insertions and more deletions. Cells with high TCR expression could be over-represented by cDNA sequencing. Moderately but significantly shorter TCRB CDR3s were found in Type 1 diabetes patients in all four CD4+ subsets.

Every isolated RNA sample was fully reverse transcribed, so sequencing captured expressed TCRB transcripts. Assay: immunoSEQ multiplex PCR; the TCRdb copy retains only in-frame clones and omits some. The sample contains some 360,000 clones, roughly a fifth of which appear only once. This clone occurred a few times. Its antigen is unidentified. Sequencing used naive CD4+ T cells from blood. The sequence was collected from a woman aged 18-30 years in good health.

The CDR3 nucleotides are TGCAGCGTCGCCTACCACGGTCCCGGGGAGCTGTTTTTT. This codes for CSVAYHGPGELFF. The chain recombines TRBV29-1 with TRBJ2-2; no reliable D call. The V end lost 6 bases, the J end lost 6 bases, and 14 bases lay between the germline ends. The CDR3 runs to 13 residues. Germline CDR1 is SQVTM and CDR2 is ANQGSEA.